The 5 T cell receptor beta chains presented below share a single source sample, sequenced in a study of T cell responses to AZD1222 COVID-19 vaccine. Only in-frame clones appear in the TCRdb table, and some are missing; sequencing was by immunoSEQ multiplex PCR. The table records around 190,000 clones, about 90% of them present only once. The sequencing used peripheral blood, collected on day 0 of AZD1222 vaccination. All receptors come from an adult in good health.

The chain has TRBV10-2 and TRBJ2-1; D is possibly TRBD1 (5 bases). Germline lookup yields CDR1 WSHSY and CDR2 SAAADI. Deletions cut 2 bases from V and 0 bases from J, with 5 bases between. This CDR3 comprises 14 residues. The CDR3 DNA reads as TGCGCCAGCAGTGAGGGACACTCCTACAATGAGCAGTTCTTC. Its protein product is CASSEGHSYNEQFF.

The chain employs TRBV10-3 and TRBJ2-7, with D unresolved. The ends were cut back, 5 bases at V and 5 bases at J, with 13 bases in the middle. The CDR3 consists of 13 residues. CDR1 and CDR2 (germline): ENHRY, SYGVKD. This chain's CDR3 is CAISKPEVDEQYF. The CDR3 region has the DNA TGTGCCATCAGTAAACCTGAGGTAGACGAGCAGTACTTC.

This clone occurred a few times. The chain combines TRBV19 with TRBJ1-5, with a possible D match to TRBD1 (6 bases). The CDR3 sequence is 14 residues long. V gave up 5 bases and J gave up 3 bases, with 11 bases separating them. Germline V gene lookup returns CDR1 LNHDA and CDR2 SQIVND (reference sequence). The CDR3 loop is CASSVTGPNQPQHF. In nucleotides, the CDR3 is TGTGCCAGTAGTGTCACAGGGCCCAATCAGCCCCAGCATTTT.

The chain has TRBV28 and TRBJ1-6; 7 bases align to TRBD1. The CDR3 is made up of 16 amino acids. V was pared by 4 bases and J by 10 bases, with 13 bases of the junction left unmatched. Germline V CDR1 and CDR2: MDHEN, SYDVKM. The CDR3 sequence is CASSYAGTAVVSPLHF. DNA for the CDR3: TGTGCCAGCAGTTATGCCGGGACAGCAGTTGTCTCACCCCTCCACTTT.

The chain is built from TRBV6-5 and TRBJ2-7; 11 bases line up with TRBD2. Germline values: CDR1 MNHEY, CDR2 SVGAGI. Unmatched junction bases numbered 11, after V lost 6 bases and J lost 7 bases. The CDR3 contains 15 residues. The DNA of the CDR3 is TGTGCCAGCAGCCCCCGGTTAGCGGGGGGGAGAGAGCAGTACTTC. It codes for CASSPRLAGGREQYF.